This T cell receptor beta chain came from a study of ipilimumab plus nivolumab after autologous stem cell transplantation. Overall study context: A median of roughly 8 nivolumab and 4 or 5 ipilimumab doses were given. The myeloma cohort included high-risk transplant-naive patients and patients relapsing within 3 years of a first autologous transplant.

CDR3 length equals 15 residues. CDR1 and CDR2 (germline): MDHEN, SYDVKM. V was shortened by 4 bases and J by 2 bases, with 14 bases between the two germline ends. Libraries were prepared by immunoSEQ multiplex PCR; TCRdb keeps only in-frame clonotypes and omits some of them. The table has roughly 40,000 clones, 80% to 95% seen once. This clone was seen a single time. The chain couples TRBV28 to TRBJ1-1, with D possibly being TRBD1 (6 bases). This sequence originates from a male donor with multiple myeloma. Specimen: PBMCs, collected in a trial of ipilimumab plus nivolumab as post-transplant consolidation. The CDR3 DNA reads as TGTGCCAGCAGTTCCCGTTGGGGACAAAACACTGAAGCTTTCTTT. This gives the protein CASSSRWGQNTEAFF.